This TCR beta chain was captured in a study of response to subunit inactivated influenza vaccine. Study results and limitations: T cells newly recruited by each seasonal influenza vaccination are few, the authors suggested.

This clonotype was counted between two and nine times. What it recognizes is unknown. V was cut by 3 bases and J by 0 bases, with 14 bases left in between. CDR3 length equals 17 residues. TCRdb re-called the RT-PCR reads with MiXCR, one entry per CDR3 protein. The sample includes under 750,000 distinct CDR3 sequences, about 12% of them seen just once. This sequence originates from a man aged 50 or older who received an inactivated influenza vaccine. The source material was PBMCs from blood, sampled on the day of vaccination. The chain has TRBV12-3 or TRBV12-4 and TRBJ2-2; D possibly corresponds to TRBD2 (6 bases). The CDR3 is CASSFGAGPSNTGELFF. The CDR3 bases are TGTGCCAGCAGTTTTGGTGCGGGACCCTCGAACACCGGGGAGCTGTTTTTT.